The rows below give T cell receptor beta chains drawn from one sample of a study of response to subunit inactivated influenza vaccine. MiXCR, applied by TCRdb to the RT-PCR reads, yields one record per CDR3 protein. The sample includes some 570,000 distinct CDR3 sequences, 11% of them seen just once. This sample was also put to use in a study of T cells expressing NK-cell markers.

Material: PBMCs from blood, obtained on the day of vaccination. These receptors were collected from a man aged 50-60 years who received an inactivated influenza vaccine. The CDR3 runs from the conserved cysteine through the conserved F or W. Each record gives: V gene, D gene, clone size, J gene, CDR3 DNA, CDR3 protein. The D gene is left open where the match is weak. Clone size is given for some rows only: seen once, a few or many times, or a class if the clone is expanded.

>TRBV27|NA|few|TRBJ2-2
TGTGCCAGCAGAGTTTCGGGGGCCATTGGCACCGGGGAGCTGTTTTTT
CASRVSGAIGTGELFF
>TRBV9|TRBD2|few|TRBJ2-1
TGTGCCAGCAGCGTCGGCGGGAGACCCCACAATGAGCAGTTCTTC
CASSVGGRPHNEQFF
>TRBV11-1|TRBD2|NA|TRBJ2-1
TGTGCCAGCAGCTTGTCTGCGGGAGTTGATCCGTCCTACAATGAGCAGTTCTTC
CASSLSAGVDPSYNEQFF
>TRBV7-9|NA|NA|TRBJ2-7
TGTGCCAGCAGTTCGGCGGTCGACGAGCAGTACTTC
CASSSAVDEQYF
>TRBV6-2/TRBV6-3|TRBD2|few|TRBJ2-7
TGTGCCAGCACAAGCAGATTCCAGTCCGGGACTAGCGGGATTGCGTACGAGCAGTACTTC
CASTSRFQSGTSGIAYEQYF
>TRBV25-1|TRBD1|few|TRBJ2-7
TGTGCCAGCAGAGATACGACAGGGGGGTCCTACGAGCAGTACTTC
CASRDTTGGSYEQYF
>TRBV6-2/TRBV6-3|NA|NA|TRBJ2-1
TGTGCCAGCAGTTACGGAGGGGGGGGCTCCTACAATGAGCAGTTCTTC
CASSYGGGGSYNEQFF
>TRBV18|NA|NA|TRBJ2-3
TGTGCCAGCTCACCACCGGTACAGGATACGCAGTATTTT
CASSPPVQDTQYF
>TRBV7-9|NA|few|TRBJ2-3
TGTGCCAGCAGCTTAGTGGGCTTTGGTACGCAGTATTTT
CASSLVGFGTQYF
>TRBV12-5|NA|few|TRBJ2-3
TGTGCTAGTGGTTTGAACTCTGCTTCGGATACGCAGTATTTT
CASGLNSASDTQYF
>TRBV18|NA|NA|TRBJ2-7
TGTGCCAGCTCACCACCCGGGCGGCATTCCTACGAGCAGTACTTC
CASSPPGRHSYEQYF
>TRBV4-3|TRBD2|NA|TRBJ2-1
TGCGCCAGCAGCCTTGATGCGGGGGGGTTCCACACTGAGCAGTTCTTC
CASSLDAGGFHTEQFF
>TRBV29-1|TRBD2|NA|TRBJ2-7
TGCAGCGTTGGGTCGGGACTAGCGGGAGCTCACGAGCAGTACTTC
CSVGSGLAGAHEQYF
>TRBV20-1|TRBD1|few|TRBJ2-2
TGCAGTGCTCTGCTGGGACAGGGGGCCGCCGGGGAGCTGTTTTTT
CSALLGQGAAGELFF
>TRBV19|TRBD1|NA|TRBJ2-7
TGTGCCAATCCCTGGGGACAGGGGTCCTACGAGCAGTACTTC
CANPWGQGSYEQYF
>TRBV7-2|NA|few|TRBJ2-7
TGTGCCAGCAGCTTCTCAGGACCTATCTACGAGCAGTACTTC
CASSFSGPIYEQYF
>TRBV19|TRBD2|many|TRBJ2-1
TGTGCCAGTAGTATAGATCTCCCTAGCGGATCCTACAATGAGCAGTTCTTC
CASSIDLPSGSYNEQFF
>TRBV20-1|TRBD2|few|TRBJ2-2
TGCAGTGCTAGAGGCCTAGCGGGAGGCCACACCGGGGAGCTGTTTTTT
CSARGLAGGHTGELFF
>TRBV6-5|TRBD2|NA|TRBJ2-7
TGTGCCAGCAGTTACTCGATGGCTAGCGGGGGCCTTCCGTACGAGCAGTACTTC
CASSYSMASGGLPYEQYF
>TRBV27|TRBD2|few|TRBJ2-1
TGTGCCAGCACCGGACTAGCGGGGCTATCCTACAATGAGCAGTTCTTC
CASTGLAGLSYNEQFF
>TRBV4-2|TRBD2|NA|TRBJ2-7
TGTGCCAGCAGCCAAGAGGGGAGCGGGAGCCTTTGGGAGCAGTACTTC
CASSQEGSGSLWEQYF
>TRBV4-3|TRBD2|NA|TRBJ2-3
TGCGCCAGCATCGGACTAGCGGGAGGGCGAGGCACAGATACGCAGTATTTT
CASIGLAGGRGTDTQYF
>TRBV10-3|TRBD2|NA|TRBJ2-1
TGTGCCATCAATCCTAGCGGGAGGCTCTACAATGAGCAGTTCTTC
CAINPSGRLYNEQFF
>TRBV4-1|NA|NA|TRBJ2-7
TGCGCCAGCAGCCAAGAAGGGGACGAGCAGTACTTC
CASSQEGDEQYF
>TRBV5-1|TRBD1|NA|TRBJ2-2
TGCGCCAGCAGCTTGGCGGCGACAGGGAACGGGGAGCTGTTTTTT
CASSLAATGNGELFF
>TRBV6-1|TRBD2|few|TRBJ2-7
TGTGCCAGTAATAATCCGGGACTAGCGGCCTACGAGCAGTACTTC
CASNNPGLAAYEQYF
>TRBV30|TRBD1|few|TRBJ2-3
TGTGCCTGGCAAGGACAGGGTTTTCCAGATACGCAGTATTTT
CAWQGQGFPDTQYF
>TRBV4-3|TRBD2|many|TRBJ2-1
TGCGCCAGCAGCCAAGAATTAGCGGGAGGGAAAAATGAGCAGTTCTTC
CASSQELAGGKNEQFF
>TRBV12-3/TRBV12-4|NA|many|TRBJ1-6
TGTGCCAGCAGTATTAGGGGAATCTCACCCCTCCACTTT
CASSIRGISPLHF
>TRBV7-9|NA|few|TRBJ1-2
TGTGCCAGCAGCTCCAGAATGACTAACTATGGCTACACCTTC
CASSSRMTNYGYTF
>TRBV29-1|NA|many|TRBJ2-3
TGCAGCGTTGTAGGTGGGGTCGGAACAGATACGCAGTATTTT
CSVVGGVGTDTQYF
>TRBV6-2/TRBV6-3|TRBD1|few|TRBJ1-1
TGTGCCAGCAGCCCCCCCCGACAGGGCGCCACTGAAGCTTTCTTT
CASSPPRQGATEAFF
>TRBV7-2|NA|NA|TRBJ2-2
TGTGCCAGCAGCTCACGGAAGAAAAGCACCGGGGAGCTGTTTTTT
CASSSRKKSTGELFF
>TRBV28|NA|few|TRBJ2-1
TGTGCCACCTCCCTTGGGGGCAGCTCCTACAATGAGCAGTTCTTC
CATSLGGSSYNEQFF
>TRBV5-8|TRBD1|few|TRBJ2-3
TGTGCCAGCAGTCCGGGACAGGGCTTCACAGATACGCAGTATTTT
CASSPGQGFTDTQYF
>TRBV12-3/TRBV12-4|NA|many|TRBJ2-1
TGTGCCAGCAGCTCCAAAATTCGGACAGAGCAGTTCTTC
CASSSKIRTEQFF
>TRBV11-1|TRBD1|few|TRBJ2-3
TGTGCCAGCAGCACAAAGGGGACAGGGGAACTCTTCACAGATACGCAGTATTTT
CASSTKGTGELFTDTQYF
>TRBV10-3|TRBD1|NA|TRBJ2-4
TGTGCCATCAGTGAGTCCGTCAGGGGGCTGAACATTCAGTACTTC
CAISESVRGLNIQYF
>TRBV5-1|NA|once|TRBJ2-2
TGCGCCAGCAGCTGGCCGCTAGCGAGGAACACCGGGGAGCTGTTTTTT
CASSWPLARNTGELFF
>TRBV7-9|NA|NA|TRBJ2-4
TGTGCCAGCAATACAGGAGCCAAAAACATTCAGTACTTC
CASNTGAKNIQYF
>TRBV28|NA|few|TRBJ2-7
TGTGCCAGCAGTTCTACCTGGGCAGGGTCTATCTACGAGCAGTACTTC
CASSSTWAGSIYEQYF
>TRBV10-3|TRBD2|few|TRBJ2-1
TGTGCCATCAGTGATTTTAGCGGGGGGGCGTACAATGAGCAGTTCTTC
CAISDFSGGAYNEQFF
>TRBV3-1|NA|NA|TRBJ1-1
TGTGCCAGCAGCCAAGGCTACGACAGGGAAGCTTTCTTT
CASSQGYDREAFF
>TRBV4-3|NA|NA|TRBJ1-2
TGCGCCAGCAGCAAACGACAAGGCCTCTATGGCTACACCTTC
CASSKRQGLYGYTF
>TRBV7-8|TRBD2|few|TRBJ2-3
TGTGCCAGCAGCTCATCTCTTTTGCGGGGGGTCACAGATACGCAGTATTTT
CASSSSLLRGVTDTQYF
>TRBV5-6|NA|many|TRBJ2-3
TGTGCCAGCAGCTCCGGACTCTTTAGCGTCATGTCCACAGTTAGTACGCAGTATTTT
CASSSGLFSVMSTVSTQYF
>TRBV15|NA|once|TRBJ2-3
TGTGCCACCAGCAGAGTTCAGGGTAGTTGGAGCACAGATACGCAGTATTTT
CATSRVQGSWSTDTQYF
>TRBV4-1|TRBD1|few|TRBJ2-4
TGCGCCAGCAGCCAAGATTTCCTCTTCTTTCGGACAGGGGGCATGAACATTCAGTACTTC
CASSQDFLFFRTGGMNIQYF
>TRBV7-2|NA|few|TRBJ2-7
TGTGCCAGCAGCTTTAAGGCGGACAGCTCCTACGAGCAGTACTTC
CASSFKADSSYEQYF
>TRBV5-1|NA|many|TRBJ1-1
TGCGCCAGCAGCTTGGTAGGCAGGATAAGCGAAGCTTTCTTT
CASSLVGRISEAFF
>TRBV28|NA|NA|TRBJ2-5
TGTGCCAGCAGTATACATGACGGGGAGACCCAGTACTTC
CASSIHDGETQYF
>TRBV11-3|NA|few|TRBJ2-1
TGTGCCAGCAGCTTAGAGGCCCACAATGAGCAGTTCTTC
CASSLEAHNEQFF
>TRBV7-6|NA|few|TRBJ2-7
TGTGCCAGCAGCTTACAAGGCCGGTACGAGCAGTACTTC
CASSLQGRYEQYF